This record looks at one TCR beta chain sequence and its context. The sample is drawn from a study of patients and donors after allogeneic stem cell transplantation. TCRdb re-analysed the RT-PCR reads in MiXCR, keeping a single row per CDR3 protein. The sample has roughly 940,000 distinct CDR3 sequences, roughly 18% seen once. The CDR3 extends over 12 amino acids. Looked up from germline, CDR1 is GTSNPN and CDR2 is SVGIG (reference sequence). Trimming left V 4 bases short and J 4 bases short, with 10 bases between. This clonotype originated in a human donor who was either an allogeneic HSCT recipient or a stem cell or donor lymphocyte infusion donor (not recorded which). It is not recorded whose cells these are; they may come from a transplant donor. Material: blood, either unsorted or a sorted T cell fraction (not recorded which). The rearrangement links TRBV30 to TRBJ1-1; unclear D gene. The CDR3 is CAWKRMTTEAFF. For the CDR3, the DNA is TGTGCCTGGAAAAGGATGACCACTGAAGCTTTCTTT.